The rows below give T cell receptor beta chains drawn from one sample of a study of T cell changes during pregnancy in multiple sclerosis. Assay used: immunoSEQ multiplex PCR; TCRdb lists only in-frame clones, some missing. The repertoire consists of 75,000 to 95,000 clones, with around 90% occurring once and the leading ten covering 1.5% to 2%. Sequencing used peripheral blood, obtained in the first trimester of pregnancy. The receptors derive from a female donor in good health, enrolled as a control in a pregnancy study. Both conserved end residues are part of each CDR3. D genes are given only for firm matches. Clone size is not always given. Where it is, it says once, few, many or a class for expanded clones.

v_gene	j_gene	d_gene	abundance	CDR3aa	CDR3nt
TRBV2	TRBJ1-2	TRBD1	.	CARPQGASGYTF	TGTGCCAGACCCCAGGGGGCTAGTGGCTACACCTTC
TRBV15	TRBJ1-2	.	.	CATSRDRGVYGYTF	TGTGCCACCAGCAGAGATAGGGGCGTCTATGGCTACACCTTC
TRBV28	TRBJ1-1	.	.	CASSSPQGTDTEAFF	TGTGCCAGCAGTTCACCACAGGGTACGGACACTGAAGCTTTCTTT
TRBV4-1	TRBJ1-2	.	.	CASSWGRTLYGYTF	TGCGCCAGCAGCTGGGGCAGGACCCTCTATGGCTACACCTTC
TRBV27	TRBJ2-1	TRBD2	.	CASSLTSGGHNEQFF	TGTGCCAGCAGTTTGACTAGCGGGGGCCACAATGAGCAGTTCTTC
TRBV27	TRBJ2-3	.	.	CASSSDYLAQYF	TGTGCCAGCAGCTCGGACTACCTGGCGCAGTATTTT
TRBV5-6	TRBJ2-5	TRBD1	.	CASSPTGVETQYF	TGTGCCAGCAGCCCTACAGGGGTAGAGACCCAGTACTTC
TRBV4-3	TRBJ1-6	TRBD1	.	CASSRLDRDRDSPLHF	TGCGCCAGCAGCCGCTTAGACCGGGACAGAGATTCACCCCTCCACTTT
TRBV5-4	TRBJ2-3	TRBD1	.	CASSFRPGGTDTQYF	TGTGCCAGCAGCTTCAGGCCAGGGGGTACAGATACGCAGTATTTT
TRBV7-9	TRBJ2-7	TRBD2	.	CASSRAGGAYEQYF	TGTGCCAGCAGCCGCGCGGGGGGCGCCTACGAGCAGTACTTC
TRBV9	TRBJ2-3	.	.	CASSLGGRGPTDTQYF	TGTGCCAGCAGTCTTGGAGGGCGGGGGCCCACAGATACGCAGTATTTT
TRBV10-1	TRBJ2-2	.	.	CASTPIQSPGELFF	TGCGCCAGCACCCCGATCCAAAGCCCCGGGGAGCTGTTTTTT
TRBV5-4	TRBJ1-6	TRBD1	.	CASSSKGAGSSPLHF	TGTGCCAGCAGCTCTAAGGGGGCAGGGTCTTCACCCCTCCACTTT
TRBV5-4	TRBJ2-3	.	.	CASSGRGWGGPDTQYF	TGTGCCAGCAGCGGAAGGGGGTGGGGAGGGCCAGATACGCAGTATTTT
TRBV4-3	TRBJ2-3	.	.	CASSQRSLGGLTFTDTQYF	TGCGCCAGCAGCCAACGGTCCTTGGGGGGGCTAACCTTCACAGATACGCAGTATTTT
TRBV9	TRBJ2-5	TRBD1	.	CASSVGGTGNQETQYF	TGTGCCAGCAGCGTAGGTGGGACAGGCAACCAAGAGACCCAGTACTTC
TRBV28	TRBJ1-2	TRBD1	.	CASSPGTGVFGYTF	TGTGCCAGCAGTCCCGGGACAGGGGTCTTTGGCTACACCTTC
TRBV28	TRBJ2-4	.	.	CASSLRERGGRIYF	TGTGCCAGCAGTTTACGGGAACGGGGAGGAAGGATCTACTTC
TRBV25-1	TRBJ2-7	TRBD1	.	CASSGDRGLDEQYF	TGTGCCAGCAGTGGGGACAGGGGGCTTGACGAGCAGTACTTC
TRBV9	TRBJ2-1	TRBD1	.	CASSQTGEPAYEQFF	TGTGCCAGCAGCCAGACAGGGGAGCCCGCCTATGAGCAGTTCTTC
TRBV9	TRBJ2-4	TRBD1	.	CASSVGTGLAKNIQYF	TGTGCCAGCAGCGTAGGGACAGGCCTAGCCAAAAACATTCAGTACTTC
TRBV5-4	TRBJ1-1	.	.	CASSLQGSTEAFF	TGTGCCAGCAGCTTGCAGGGAAGCACTGAAGCTTTCTTT
TRBV7-9	TRBJ2-2	.	.	CAIYTGELFF	TGTGCCATCTACACCGGGGAGCTGTTTTTT
TRBV6-5	TRBJ2-5	TRBD2	.	CASRSLAGGSETQYF	TGTGCCAGCAGATCACTAGCGGGGGGTTCGGAGACCCAGTACTTC
TRBV5-1	TRBJ1-2	.	once	CASSLRGPGYGYTF	TGCGCCAGCAGCTTGAGGGGTCCGGGCTATGGCTACACCTTC
TRBV29-1	TRBJ1-1	TRBD1	.	CSVVGAGVDRGKTEAFF	TGCAGCGTTGTGGGGGCGGGGGTAGACAGGGGCAAGACTGAAGCTTTCTTT
TRBV4-1	TRBJ2-7	.	once	CASSQGQTYEQYF	TGCGCCAGCAGCCAAGGGCAGACCTACGAGCAGTACTTC
TRBV9	TRBJ2-1	TRBD2	.	CASSARLAAYNEQFF	TGTGCCAGCAGCGCCCGACTAGCCGCCTACAATGAGCAGTTCTTC
TRBV28	TRBJ2-1	TRBD1	once	CASSWGQRKNNEQFF	TGTGCCAGCAGCTGGGGACAGCGAAAAAACAATGAGCAGTTCTTC
TRBV4-2	TRBJ2-3	.	.	CASSQNRASTDTQYF	TGTGCCAGCAGCCAAAACAGGGCAAGCACAGATACGCAGTATTTT
TRBV9	TRBJ1-2	TRBD1	.	CASSVEMTGADGYTF	TGTGCCAGCAGCGTAGAGATGACAGGGGCTGATGGCTACACCTTC
TRBV12-5	TRBJ1-5	TRBD1	once	CASGLATVVGFGQGFRNQPQHF	TGTGCTAGTGGTTTGGCGACGGTAGTGGGTTTTGGACAGGGATTCAGAAATCAGCCCCAGCATTTT